This passage covers 7 T cell receptor beta chains from one sample sequenced in a study of CD8+ T cells in alopecia areata (dated by TCRdb to the late 2010s). Libraries were constructed by the immunoSEQ multiplex PCR assay. For TCR sequencing, RNA was extracted from every sample and reverse transcribed into cDNA to serve as template. TCRdb holds this immuneACCESS table with in-frame rearrangements only. Some clones are missing; in checked studies, unresolved V genes explain under half, and the rest has no known cause. Recorded for this sample are 200,000 to 250,000 clones; approximately 65% of them occurred a single time. The ten largest clones take up roughly 1.2% of the sample. The sample's treatment or condition label, in plain terms: oral pan-JAK inhibitor, 5-10 mg twice daily. This specimen consisted of CD4+ T cells sorted from blood, obtained at approximately week 42, from a patient treated with tofacitinib. These receptors all stem from a human donor with alopecia areata.

CDR3 bases: TGTGCCAGCAGCTTATCCGGGCAGTCCTACGAGCAGTACTTC. Translation: CASSLSGQSYEQYF. The chain employs TRBV7-3 and TRBJ2-7; D call uncertain. The CDR3 totals 14 residues. Germline CDR1 and CDR2: SGHTA and FQGTGA. Trimming took 2 bases from V and 1 from J, leaving 9 bases between them. Together with reference TRBV7-3 and TRBJ2-7, the CDR3 gives the full variable domain: GAGVSQTPSNKVTEKGKYVELRCDPISGHTALYWYRQSLGQGPEFLIYFQGTGAADDSGLPNDRFFAVRPEGSVSTLKIQRTERGDSAVYLCASSLSGQSYEQYFGPGTRLTVT.

This chain connects TRBV7-2 to TRBJ2-2, with a possible D match to TRBD2 (5 bases). The CDR3 is 16 amino acids. CDR1 is SGHTA, CDR2 FQGNSA, per germline. Trimming shortened V by 0 bases and J by 3 bases, and 11 bases separated the two germline ends. In DNA, the CDR3 is TGTGCCAGCAGCTTAGCGGCTACGGGATACACCGGGGAGCTGTTTTTT. Encoded protein: CASSLAATGYTGELFF.

This clone came up a few times. This chain links TRBV9 with TRBJ1-4; the D gene is possibly TRBD1 (6 bases). The germline V and J ends were trimmed by 0 bases and 4 bases, with 13 bases remaining between them. Germline V gives CDR1 SGDLS, CDR2 YYNGEE. This CDR3 is 16 amino acids long. CDR3 DNA sequence: TGTGCCAGCAGCGTAGACCAGGGGTCGGGTAATGAAAAACTGTTTTTT. This sequence encodes CASSVDQGSGNEKLFF.

V gene TRBV5-1 combines with J gene TRBJ2-1; D is ambiguous. The CDR3 contains 16 residues. V dropped 3 bases and J dropped 2 bases, with 15 bases sitting between them. Germline V CDR1 and CDR2: SGHRS, YFSETQ. The DNA for the CDR3 is TGCGCCAGCAGCTCCACTTCCAAGACCACCTACAATGAGCAGTTCTTC. Translation gives CASSSTSKTTYNEQFF.

The genes are TRBV10-3 and TRBJ1-2, with D perhaps matching TRBD1 (5 bases). This CDR3 comprises 13 residues. The germline V gene encodes CDR1 ENHRY and CDR2 SYGVKD. The germline V and J ends were trimmed by 2 bases and 9 bases, with 13 bases remaining between them. The CDR3 bases are TGTGCCATCAGTGAGACAGGAACACCGCGCTACACCTTC. Protein sequence: CAISETGTPRYTF.

This clone was seen a handful of times. This chain joins TRBV7-2 and TRBJ1-2; D gene ambiguous. Germline V gene data show CDR1 as SGHTA and CDR2 as FQGNSA. Trimming took off 5 bases at V and 0 bases at J, with 4 bases between the two ends. The CDR3 is 12 residues long. The CDR3 loop reads CASSTANYGYTF. For the CDR3, the DNA is TGTGCCAGCAGCACAGCTAACTATGGCTACACCTTC.

There are a few counts of this clone. The chain's CDR3 is CASSRSGGVREQFF. CDR3 DNA sequence: TGTGCCAGCAGTCGTAGCGGGGGTGTTAGGGAGCAGTTCTTC. The gene calls are TRBV28 and TRBJ2-1; 9 bases agree with TRBD2. The V and J ends lost 5 bases and 10 bases, in that order; junction bases with no gene match: 9. This CDR3 is built from 14 residues. CDR1 is MDHEN, CDR2 SYDVKM, per germline. Based on the CDR3 plus reference TRBV28 and TRBJ2-1, the full variable domain is DVKVTQSSRYLVKRTGEKVFLECVQDMDHENMFWYRQDPGLGLRLIYFSYDVKMKEKGDIPEGYSVSREKKERFSLILESASTNQTSMYLCASSRSGGVREQFFGPGTRLTVL.